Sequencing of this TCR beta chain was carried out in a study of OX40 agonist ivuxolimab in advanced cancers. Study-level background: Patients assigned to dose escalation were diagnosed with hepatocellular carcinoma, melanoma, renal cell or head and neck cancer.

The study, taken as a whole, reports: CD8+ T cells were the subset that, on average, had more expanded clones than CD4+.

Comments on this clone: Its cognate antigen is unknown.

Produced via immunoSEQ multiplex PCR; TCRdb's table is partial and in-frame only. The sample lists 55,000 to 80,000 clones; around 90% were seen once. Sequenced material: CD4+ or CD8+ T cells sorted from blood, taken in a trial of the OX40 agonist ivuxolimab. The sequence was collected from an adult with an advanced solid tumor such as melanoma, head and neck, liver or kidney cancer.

CDR3 nucleotide sequence: TGTGCCGGGGCGGTGGGAGAGACCCAGTACTTC. Translated, it gives CAGAVGETQYF. The V and J genes are TRBV6-6 and TRBJ2-5, with a weak D call TRBD1 (5 bases). Per the germline V gene, CDR1 is MNHNY and CDR2 is SVGAGI (reference sequence). Trimming left V 11 bases short and J 4 bases short, with 11 bases between. The CDR3 spans 11 residues.